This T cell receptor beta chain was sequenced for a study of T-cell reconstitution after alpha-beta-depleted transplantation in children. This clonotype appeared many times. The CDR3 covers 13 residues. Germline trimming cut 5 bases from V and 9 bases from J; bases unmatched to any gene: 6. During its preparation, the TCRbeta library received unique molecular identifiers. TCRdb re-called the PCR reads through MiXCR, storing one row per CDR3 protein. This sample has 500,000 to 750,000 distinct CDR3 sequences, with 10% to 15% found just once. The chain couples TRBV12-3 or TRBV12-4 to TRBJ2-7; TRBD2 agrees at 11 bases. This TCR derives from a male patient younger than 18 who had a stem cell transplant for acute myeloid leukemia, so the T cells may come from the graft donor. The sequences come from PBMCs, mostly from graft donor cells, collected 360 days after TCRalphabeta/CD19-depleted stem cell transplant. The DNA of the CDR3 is TGTGCCAGCAGTCTACTAGCGGGAGTGCGGCAGTACTTC. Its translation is CASSLLAGVRQYF.